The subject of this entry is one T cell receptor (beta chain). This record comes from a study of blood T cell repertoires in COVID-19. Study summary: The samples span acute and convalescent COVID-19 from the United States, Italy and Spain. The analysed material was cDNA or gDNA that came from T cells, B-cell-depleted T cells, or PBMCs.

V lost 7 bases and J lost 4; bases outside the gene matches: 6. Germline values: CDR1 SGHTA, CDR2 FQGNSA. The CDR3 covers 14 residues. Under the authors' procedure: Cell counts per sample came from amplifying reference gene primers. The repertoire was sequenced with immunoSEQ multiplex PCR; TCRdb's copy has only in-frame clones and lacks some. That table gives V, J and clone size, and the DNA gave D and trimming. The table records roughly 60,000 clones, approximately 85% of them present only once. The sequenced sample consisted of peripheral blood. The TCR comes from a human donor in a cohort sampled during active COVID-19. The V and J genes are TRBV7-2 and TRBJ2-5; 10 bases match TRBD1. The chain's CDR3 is CASNRQGAGETQYF. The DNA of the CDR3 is TGTGCCAGCAACAGACAGGGGGCTGGAGAGACCCAGTACTTC.